This is a list of T cell receptor beta chains from one sample in a study of T cell responses to AZD1222 COVID-19 vaccine. The method was immunoSEQ multiplex PCR; TCRdb's version includes in-frame clones alone and lacks a portion of them. This table holds fewer than 130,000 clones, 70% to 90% found once. This sample comprised peripheral blood, obtained 28 days after the second AZD1222 dose. The receptor set was obtained from an adult who received the AZD1222 COVID-19 vaccine. Both conserved end residues are part of each CDR3. A D gene is named only where the DNA matches it firmly. A row's size may be missing; if present it is once, few, many or a size class.

d_gene	v_gene	abundance	j_gene	CDR3nt	CDR3aa
TRBD1	TRBV29-1	NA	TRBJ1-1	TGCAGCGTTGTACATGACAGGGGGGATACTGAAGCTTTCTTT	CSVVHDRGDTEAFF
TRBD1	TRBV3-1/TRBV3-2	NA	TRBJ2-7	TGTGCCAGCAGCCGCAGACAGGGGTCCTCCTACGAGCAGTACTTC	CASSRRQGSSYEQYF
NA	TRBV14	NA	TRBJ2-7	TGTGCCAGCAGCCAAGAGGCGGGCTACTCCTACGAGCAGTACTTC	CASSQEAGYSYEQYF
TRBD1	TRBV24-1	once	TRBJ2-2	TGTGCCACCAGTGACCAGGACAGGGGCCCGGTGGAGCTGTTTTTT	CATSDQDRGPVELFF
NA	TRBV5-1	NA	TRBJ2-3	TGCGCCAGCAGCTTATGGGCCGCAGATACGCAGTATTTT	CASSLWAADTQYF
NA	TRBV19	NA	TRBJ2-1	TGTGCCAGTAGTATAGGTCGAGGGAGACAGGACAATGAGCAGTTCTTC	CASSIGRGRQDNEQFF
TRBD1	TRBV5-8	NA	TRBJ1-6	TGTGCCAGCAGCTTGATGAGGGGGCAGAAAGATAATTCACCCCTCCACTTT	CASSLMRGQKDNSPLHF
TRBD1	TRBV14	NA	TRBJ1-6	TGTGCCAGCAGCCGTCTGGGACAGGGAGAATATAATTCACCCCTCCACTTT	CASSRLGQGEYNSPLHF
NA	TRBV3-1/TRBV3-2	NA	TRBJ2-3	TGTGCCAGCAGCCACACAGGGGGGCTAGCGGGAAGCACAGATACGCAGTATTTT	CASSHTGGLAGSTDTQYF
NA	TRBV6-5	NA	TRBJ1-1	TGTGCCAGCAGCCCCACCATGAACACTGAAGCTTTCTTT	CASSPTMNTEAFF
NA	TRBV4-1	NA	TRBJ1-2	TGCGCCAGCAGCTCAGATAGAGCTGGGGATTCAGGAGATGGCTACACCTTC	CASSSDRAGDSGDGYTF
NA	TRBV27	NA	TRBJ1-1	TGTGCCAGCAGTCGGGGGGGGGCTGAAGCTTTCTTT	CASSRGGAEAFF
TRBD1	TRBV25-1	NA	TRBJ1-1	TGTGCCAGCAGGGACAGGGTTAACACTGAAGCTTTCTTT	CASRDRVNTEAFF
TRBD1	TRBV5-4	NA	TRBJ2-3	TGTGCCAGCAGCTTTAGGACAGGGGGCGCTAGTACAGATACGCAGTATTTT	CASSFRTGGASTDTQYF
NA	TRBV27	NA	TRBJ2-6	TGTGCCAGCAAACTTTCTGGGGCCAACGTCCTGACTTTC	CASKLSGANVLTF
NA	TRBV19	NA	TRBJ1-1	TGTGCCAGTAGAAAGACCGTGAACACTGAAGCTTTCTTT	CASRKTVNTEAFF
TRBD1	TRBV4-1	NA	TRBJ2-3	TGCGCCAGCAGCCAAGCGACTGGGACAGGGGGGACAGATACGCAGTATTTT	CASSQATGTGGTDTQYF
TRBD2	TRBV14	few	TRBJ2-1	TGTGCCAGCAGCTCCGTAGCGGGAGGGCCCCATGAGCAGTTCTTC	CASSSVAGGPHEQFF
NA	TRBV15	once	TRBJ1-5	TGTGCCACCAGCAGTGGAGGTGATCAGCCCCAGCATTTT	CATSSGGDQPQHF
NA	TRBV7-8	NA	TRBJ2-5	TGTGCCAGCAGCTCTTCCGGCGGGAAGACCCAGTACTTC	CASSSSGGKTQYF
TRBD1	TRBV10-3	NA	TRBJ1-4	TGTGCCATCAGTGAAAGGGGGCCGGATGAAAAACTGTTTTTT	CAISERGPDEKLFF
NA	TRBV7-8	NA	TRBJ2-1	TGTGCCAGCAGCACGCAACCTACGAGGGGCTATGAGCAGTTCTTC	CASSTQPTRGYEQFF
NA	TRBV15	NA	TRBJ1-4	TGTGCCACCAGCAGAGATGACCGAGGGGGTGAAAAACTGTTTTTT	CATSRDDRGGEKLFF
NA	TRBV15	NA	TRBJ1-5	TGTGCCACCAGCAGCGACGAGGCCTTGATAAGAAATCAGCCCCAGCATTTT	CATSSDEALIRNQPQHF
NA	TRBV30	NA	TRBJ1-3	TGTGCCTGGAGTGTCTCCGGGGGCGGAAACACCATATATTTT	CAWSVSGGGNTIYF
NA	TRBV28	NA	TRBJ1-5	TGTGCCAGCAGTTTAGTGTCGGCAGGACACAATCAGCCCCAGCATTTT	CASSLVSAGHNQPQHF
NA	TRBV21-1	NA	TRBJ1-1	TGTGCCAGCAGCAAAGGGGGACAGCGGCCCATGAACACTGAAGCTTTCTTT	CASSKGGQRPMNTEAFF
TRBD1	TRBV2	NA	TRBJ1-1	TGTGCCAGCAGTGAAAACAGGGGGCTGAACACTGAAGCTTTCTTT	CASSENRGLNTEAFF
NA	TRBV7-2	NA	TRBJ1-2	TGTGCCAGCAGCTTAGCGCGGTCGAGGGGCTACACCTTC	CASSLARSRGYTF
NA	TRBV5-6	NA	TRBJ2-7	TGTGCCAGCAGCTTGGCCCCGGGTTCCTACGAGCAGTACTTC	CASSLAPGSYEQYF
TRBD1	TRBV6-1	once	TRBJ1-5	TGTGCCAGCAGTGAATGGGGACAGTTAAGCAATCAGCCCCAGCATTTT	CASSEWGQLSNQPQHF
TRBD1	TRBV6-5	NA	TRBJ1-5	TGTGCCAGCAGAATTGGGACAGGATACAATCAGCCCCAGCATTTT	CASRIGTGYNQPQHF
NA	TRBV5-8	NA	TRBJ1-4	TGTGCCAGCAGCCTTGATGTCGGGGATGAAAAACTGTTTTTT	CASSLDVGDEKLFF
TRBD2	TRBV5-1	NA	TRBJ2-3	TGCGCCAGCAGCCAGAAGACCCCCGGACTAGCCGAAGCTAGCACAGATACGCAGTATTTT	CASSQKTPGLAEASTDTQYF
TRBD1	TRBV6-6	NA	TRBJ2-5	TGTGCCAGCAGAAAAACAGGGGGCGCGTGGGAGACCCAGTACTTC	CASRKTGGAWETQYF
TRBD1	TRBV29-1	once	TRBJ1-2	TGCAGCGTCGTAGCAGGGGGCGGATTTGGCTACACCTTC	CSVVAGGGFGYTF
TRBD1	TRBV5-6	NA	TRBJ1-5	TGTGCCAGCAGCAGAGGACAGGGCCTCAATCAGCCCCAGCATTTT	CASSRGQGLNQPQHF
TRBD2	TRBV10-1	NA	TRBJ2-7	TGCGCCAGCAGGGGACTAGCGGTATCCTACGAGCAGTACTTC	CASRGLAVSYEQYF
NA	TRBV11-3	NA	TRBJ2-3	TGTGCCAGCAGCTTGGGGCAAGGAGATGTCACAGATACGCAGTATTTT	CASSLGQGDVTDTQYF
TRBD2	TRBV13	NA	TRBJ2-1	TGTGCCAGCAGCTTAGGGACTAGCGCGAGCTCCTACAATGAGCAGTTCTTC	CASSLGTSASSYNEQFF
TRBD1	TRBV7-2	NA	TRBJ2-7	TGTGCCAGCAGCCTAATCCGGGACAGGGCGAACGAGCAGTACTTC	CASSLIRDRANEQYF
NA	TRBV7-2	few	TRBJ1-2	TGTGCCAGCAGTTACCCCTCCGGGGCAGGGCGCAACTATGGCTACACCTTC	CASSYPSGAGRNYGYTF
TRBD1	TRBV30	NA	TRBJ1-5	TGTGCCTGGAGTTCCGGGACAGGGGGACAGCCCCAGCATTTT	CAWSSGTGGQPQHF
NA	TRBV14	NA	TRBJ1-6	TGTGCCAGCAGCCAATTTCAAGGGGTTAATTCACCCCTCCACTTT	CASSQFQGVNSPLHF
TRBD1	TRBV5-4	NA	TRBJ1-6	TGTGCCAGCAGCCCACGACAGGGTTATAATTCACCCCTCCACTTT	CASSPRQGYNSPLHF
TRBD1	TRBV10-1	NA	TRBJ2-2	TGCGCCAGCAGTGGAAAAACCCACGGGACAGGGGATACCGGGGAGCTGTTTTTT	CASSGKTHGTGDTGELFF
TRBD1	TRBV30	NA	TRBJ1-1	TGTGCCTGGAGTGAAGCCGGGACAGTTCACACTGAAGCTTTCTTT	CAWSEAGTVHTEAFF
TRBD1	TRBV28	NA	TRBJ2-5	TGTGCCAGCTCTACAGGGGGCCCAGAGACCCAGTACTTC	CASSTGGPETQYF
NA	TRBV24-1	once	TRBJ2-5	TGTGCCACCAGTGACACAGGGTTTGAGACCCAGTACTTC	CATSDTGFETQYF
NA	TRBV11-2	NA	TRBJ2-1	TGTGCCAGCAGCCGACTGGGCTCCTACAATGAGCAGTTCTTC	CASSRLGSYNEQFF